Listed below are T cell receptor beta chains from one sample, sequenced in a study of shared clonotypes between healthy human individuals. Produced via immunoSEQ multiplex PCR; TCRdb's table is partial and in-frame only. Of 1 million to 1.3 million clones listed, about four fifths are singletons. Specimen: memory CD4+ T cells from PBMCs. The origin of the receptors is a man younger than 30 in good health. Some clones in this sample may be carry-over from other donors' samples. The CDR3 runs from the conserved cysteine through the conserved F or W. Fields, in order: clone size, D gene, J gene, V gene, CDR3 protein, CDR3 DNA. D genes are given only for firm matches. Some rows mark clone size as missing; the rest say once, few, many or name a class of expanded clone.

NA | TRBD2 | TRBJ2-3 | TRBV4-2 | CASSQASGSPSYTQYF | TGTGCCAGCAGCCAGGCGAGCGGGAGCCCATCCTATACGCAGTATTTT
NA | TRBD2 | TRBJ2-7 | TRBV27 | CASSFGLAGDEQYF | TGTGCCAGCAGTTTTGGACTAGCGGGAGACGAGCAGTACTTC
NA | NA | TRBJ1-2 | TRBV5-4 | CASSLADRSNYGYTF | TGTGCCAGCAGCTTGGCGGACAGATCTAACTATGGCTACACCTTC
few | TRBD1 | TRBJ1-4 | TRBV2 | CASRLDRATNEKLFF | TGTGCCAGCAGGCTAGACAGGGCGACTAATGAAAAACTGTTTTTT
NA | TRBD1 | TRBJ2-7 | TRBV28 | CASTQGRDRVLEQYF | TGTGCCAGCACCCAAGGCCGGGACAGGGTGCTCGAGCAGTACTTC
NA | TRBD1 | TRBJ1-2 | TRBV27 | CASSSYRDRGLRDGYTF | TGTGCCAGCAGTTCCTACCGGGACAGGGGTCTGAGGGACGGCTACACCTTC
NA | NA | TRBJ2-1 | TRBV9 | CASSSTPRHDNEQFF | TGTGCCAGCAGCTCCACCCCTAGGCACGACAATGAGCAGTTCTTC
NA | NA | TRBJ1-5 | TRBV28 | CASTPQGRNQPQHF | TGTGCCAGCACCCCACAGGGACGGAATCAGCCCCAGCATTTT
NA | NA | TRBJ1-5 | TRBV5-4 | CASSLGGGRNQPQHF | TGTGCCAGCAGCTTGGGAGGGGGTCGCAATCAGCCCCAGCATTTT
NA | TRBD1 | TRBJ2-2 | TRBV6-5 | CASSYSDRGPGELFF | TGTGCCAGCAGTTACTCGGACAGGGGGCCCGGGGAGCTGTTTTTT
NA | NA | TRBJ1-1 | TRBV4-3 | CASSQAPRGAYTEAFF | TGCGCCAGCAGCCAAGCCCCAAGGGGAGCTTACACTGAAGCTTTCTTT
NA | TRBD1 | TRBJ2-7 | TRBV27 | CASSLNYRGEQYF | TGTGCCAGCAGCCTAAACTACAGGGGAGAGCAGTACTTC
NA | NA | TRBJ2-7 | TRBV5-1 | CASSLPAYEQYF | TGCGCCAGCAGCCTCCCGGCCTACGAGCAGTACTTC
many | NA | TRBJ2-7 | TRBV5-1 | CASSLASGGVYEQYF | TGCGCCAGCAGCTTGGCGTCAGGGGGGGTCTACGAGCAGTACTTC
once | NA | TRBJ2-3 | TRBV27 | CASSLSGTSTQYF | TGTGCCAGCAGTTTATCCGGGACAAGTACGCAGTATTTT
NA | NA | TRBJ2-5 | TRBV10-3 | CAISESHGKETQYF | TGTGCCATCAGTGAGTCGCACGGCAAAGAGACCCAGTACTTC
NA | TRBD1 | TRBJ1-2 | TRBV28 | CTSNVPNRGQVGYTF | TGTACCAGCAACGTACCGAACAGGGGGCAGGTTGGCTACACCTTC
NA | TRBD1 | TRBJ2-7 | TRBV6-1 | CASSALGQGYSYEQYF | TGTGCCAGCAGTGCACTGGGACAGGGATACTCCTACGAGCAGTACTTC
NA | TRBD1 | TRBJ2-1 | TRBV6-1 | CASSRRQGSYNEQFF | TGTGCCAGCAGTAGACGACAGGGCTCCTACAATGAGCAGTTCTTC
NA | NA | TRBJ1-5 | TRBV4-2 | CASSQDWGSGNQPQHF | TGTGCCAGCAGCCAAGATTGGGGGTCGGGCAATCAGCCCCAGCATTTT
NA | TRBD1 | TRBJ1-4 | TRBV4-3 | CASSQDPPRQGVFEKLFF | TGCGCCAGCAGCCAAGATCCCCCGAGGCAGGGGGTGTTTGAAAAACTGTTTTTT
NA | TRBD2 | TRBJ2-1 | TRBV15 | CATSRDPGTSGYNEQFF | TGTGCCACCAGCAGGGACCCCGGGACTAGCGGATACAATGAGCAGTTCTTC
NA | TRBD1 | TRBJ1-1 | TRBV30 | CAWSPRDRGDTEAFF | TGTGCCTGGAGTCCCAGGGACAGGGGGGACACTGAAGCTTTCTTT
few | TRBD2 | TRBJ2-1 | TRBV4-2 | CASSQVSSGPYNEQFF | TGTGCCAGCAGCCAAGTTTCTAGCGGGCCCTACAATGAGCAGTTCTTC
NA | NA | TRBJ1-4 | TRBV28 | CASSLTGQSNEKLFF | TGTGCCAGCAGTTTAACGGGCCAGAGCAATGAAAAACTGTTTTTT
NA | NA | TRBJ1-1 | TRBV28 | CASSASAGYTEAFF | TGTGCCAGCTCCGCCTCGGCGGGTTACACTGAAGCTTTCTTT
few | NA | TRBJ2-2 | TRBV5-1 | CASSPAGSRSTGELFF | TGCGCCAGCAGCCCCGCGGGATCTCGTAGCACCGGGGAGCTGTTTTTT
NA | TRBD1 | TRBJ1-5 | TRBV5-4 | CASSFPGQGRNQPQHF | TGTGCCAGCAGCTTCCCGGGACAGGGGCGAAATCAGCCCCAGCATTTT
once | NA | TRBJ1-4 | TRBV7-2 | CASSLAPRGTTNEKLFF | TGTGCCAGCAGCTTAGCCCCAAGGGGGACAACTAATGAAAAACTGTTTTTT
NA | NA | TRBJ1-2 | TRBV2 | CASRRDNYGYTF | TGTGCCAGCAGGCGAGATAACTATGGCTACACCTTC
NA | NA | TRBJ2-7 | TRBV7-8 | CASSLVLSDSTYEQYF | TGTGCCAGCAGCTTAGTTCTATCGGACAGCACCTACGAGCAGTACTTC
many | NA | TRBJ1-3 | TRBV7-9 | CASSLPVSSGNTIYF | TGTGCCAGCAGCCTTCCAGTGAGCTCTGGAAACACCATATATTTT
NA | NA | TRBJ1-4 | TRBV18 | CASSPPGENEKLFF | TGTGCCAGCTCACCTCCAGGTGAAAATGAAAAACTGTTTTTT
many | NA | TRBJ1-1 | TRBV6-1 | CASSTRFYGDLEAFF | TGTGCCAGCAGCACTCGGTTTTACGGGGACCTTGAAGCTTTCTTT
NA | NA | TRBJ2-1 | TRBV2 | CASTRLSSYNEQFF | TGTGCCAGCACCCGCCTCAGCTCCTACAATGAGCAGTTCTTC
once | NA | TRBJ2-2 | TRBV2 | CASSDPNTGELFF | TGTGCCAGCAGTGACCCGAACACCGGGGAGCTGTTTTTT